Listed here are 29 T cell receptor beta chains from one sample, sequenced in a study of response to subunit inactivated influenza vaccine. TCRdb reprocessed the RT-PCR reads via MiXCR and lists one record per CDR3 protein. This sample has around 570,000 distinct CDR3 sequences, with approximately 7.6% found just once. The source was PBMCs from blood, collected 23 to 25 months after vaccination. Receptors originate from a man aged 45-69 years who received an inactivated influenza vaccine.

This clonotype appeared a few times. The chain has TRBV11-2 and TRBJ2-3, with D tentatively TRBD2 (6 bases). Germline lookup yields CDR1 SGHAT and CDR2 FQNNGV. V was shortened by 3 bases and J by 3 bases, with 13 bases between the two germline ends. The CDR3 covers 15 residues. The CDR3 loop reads CASSLTGSRTDTQYF. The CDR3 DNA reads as TGTGCCAGCAGCTTGACCGGGAGTCGGACAGATACGCAGTATTTT. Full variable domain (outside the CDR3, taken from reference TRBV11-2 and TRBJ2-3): EAGVAQSPRYKIIEKRQSVAFWCNPISGHATLYWYQQILGQGPKLLIQFQNNGVVDDSQLPKDRFSAERLKGVDSTLKIQPAKLEDSAVYLCASSLTGSRTDTQYFGPGTRLTVL.

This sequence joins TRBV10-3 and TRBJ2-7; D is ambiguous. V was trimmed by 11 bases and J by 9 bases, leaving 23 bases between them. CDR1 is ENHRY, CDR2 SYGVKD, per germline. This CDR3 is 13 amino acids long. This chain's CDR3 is CASKKAGPYLQYF. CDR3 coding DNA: TGTGCCTCCAAGAAAGCCGGCCCCTACCTGCAGTACTTC.

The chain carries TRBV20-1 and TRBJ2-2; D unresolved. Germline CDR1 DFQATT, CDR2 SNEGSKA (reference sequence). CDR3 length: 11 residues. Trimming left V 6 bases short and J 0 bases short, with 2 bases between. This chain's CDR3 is CSAANTGELFF. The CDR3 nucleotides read TGCAGTGCCGCGAACACCGGGGAGCTGTTTTTT.

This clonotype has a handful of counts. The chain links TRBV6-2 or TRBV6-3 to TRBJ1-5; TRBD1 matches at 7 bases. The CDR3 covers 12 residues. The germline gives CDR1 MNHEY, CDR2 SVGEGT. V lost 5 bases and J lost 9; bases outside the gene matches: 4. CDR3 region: CASSHRGGPQHF. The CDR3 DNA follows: TGTGCCAGCAGTCACAGGGGAGGGCCCCAGCATTTT.

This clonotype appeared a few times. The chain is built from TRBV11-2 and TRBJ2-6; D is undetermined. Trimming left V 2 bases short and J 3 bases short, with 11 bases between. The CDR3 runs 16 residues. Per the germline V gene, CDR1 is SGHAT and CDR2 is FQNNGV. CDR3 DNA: TGTGCCAGCAGCTTATGGGTTTTGAGTGGGGCCAACGTCCTGACTTTC. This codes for CASSLWVLSGANVLTF.

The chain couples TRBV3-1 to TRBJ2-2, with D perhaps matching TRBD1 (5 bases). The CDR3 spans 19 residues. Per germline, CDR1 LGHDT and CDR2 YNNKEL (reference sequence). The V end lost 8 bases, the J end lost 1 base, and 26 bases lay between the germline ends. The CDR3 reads CASRLAITRENLNTGELFF. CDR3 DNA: TGTGCCAGCCGCCTCGCAATCACCAGGGAAAATTTGAACACCGGGGAGCTGTTTTTT.

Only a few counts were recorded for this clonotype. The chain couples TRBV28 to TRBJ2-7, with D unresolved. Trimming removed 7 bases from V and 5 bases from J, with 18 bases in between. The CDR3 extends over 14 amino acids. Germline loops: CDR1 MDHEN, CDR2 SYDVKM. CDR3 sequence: CASNSPASRNEQYF. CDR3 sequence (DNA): TGTGCCAGCAACTCCCCGGCTAGTCGGAACGAGCAGTACTTC.

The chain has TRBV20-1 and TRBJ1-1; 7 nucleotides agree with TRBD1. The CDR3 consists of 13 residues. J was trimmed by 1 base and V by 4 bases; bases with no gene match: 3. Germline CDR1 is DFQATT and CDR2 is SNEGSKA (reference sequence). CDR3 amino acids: CSATRQGNTEAFF. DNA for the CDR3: TGCAGTGCTACAAGACAGGGGAACACTGAAGCTTTCTTT.

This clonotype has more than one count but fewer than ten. The CDR3 loop is CASSPHYTNNEQFF. CDR3 bases: TGTGCCAGCAGTCCTCATTACACCAACAATGAGCAGTTCTTC. The rearrangement links TRBV6-1 to TRBJ2-1; D call uncertain. Germline CDR1 MNHNS, CDR2 SASEGT. The CDR3 runs to 14 residues. Trimming left V 5 bases short and J 5 bases short, with 13 bases between.

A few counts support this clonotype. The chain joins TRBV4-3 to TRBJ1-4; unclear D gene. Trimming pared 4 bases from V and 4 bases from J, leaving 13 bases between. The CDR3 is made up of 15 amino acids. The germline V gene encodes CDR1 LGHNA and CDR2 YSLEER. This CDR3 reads CASSPDGVYNEKLFF. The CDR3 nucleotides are TGCGCCAGCAGCCCCGACGGGGTCTATAATGAAAAACTGTTTTTT.

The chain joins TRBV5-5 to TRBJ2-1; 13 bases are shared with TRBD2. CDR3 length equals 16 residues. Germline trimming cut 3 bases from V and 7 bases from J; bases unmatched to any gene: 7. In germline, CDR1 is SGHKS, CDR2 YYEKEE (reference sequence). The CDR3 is CASSWAGTSGENEQFF. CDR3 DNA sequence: TGTGCCAGCAGCTGGGCCGGGACTAGCGGGGAGAATGAGCAGTTCTTC.

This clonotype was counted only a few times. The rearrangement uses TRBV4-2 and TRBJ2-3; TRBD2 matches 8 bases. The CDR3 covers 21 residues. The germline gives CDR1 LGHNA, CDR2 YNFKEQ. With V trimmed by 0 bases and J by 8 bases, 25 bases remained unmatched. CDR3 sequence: CASSQEELRAGGRGGRGTQYF. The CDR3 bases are TGTGCCAGCAGCCAAGAAGAACTACGCGCGGGAGGACGGGGGGGCCGGGGTACGCAGTATTTT.

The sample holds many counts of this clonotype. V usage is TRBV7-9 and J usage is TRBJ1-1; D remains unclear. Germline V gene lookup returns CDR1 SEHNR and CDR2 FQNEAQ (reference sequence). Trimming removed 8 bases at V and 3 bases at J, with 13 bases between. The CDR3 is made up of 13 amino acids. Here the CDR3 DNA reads TGTGCCAGCTTAAAGACGGGGTACACTGAAGCTTTCTTT. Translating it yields CASLKTGYTEAFF.

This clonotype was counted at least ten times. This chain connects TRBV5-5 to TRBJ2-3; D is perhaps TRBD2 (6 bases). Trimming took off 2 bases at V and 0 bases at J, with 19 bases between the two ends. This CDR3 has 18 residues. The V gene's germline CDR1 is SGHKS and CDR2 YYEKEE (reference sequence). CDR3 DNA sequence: TGTGCCAGCAGCTTTGGGGGGTTGCGTTTAACTAGCACAGATACGCAGTATTTT. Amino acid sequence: CASSFGGLRLTSTDTQYF.

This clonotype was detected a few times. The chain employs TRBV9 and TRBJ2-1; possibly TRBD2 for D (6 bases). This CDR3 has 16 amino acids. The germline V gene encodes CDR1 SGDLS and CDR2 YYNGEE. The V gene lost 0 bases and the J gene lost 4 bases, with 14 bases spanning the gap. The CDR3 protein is CASSVGSSGLYNEQFF. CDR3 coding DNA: TGTGCCAGCAGCGTAGGATCAAGCGGGCTTTACAATGAGCAGTTCTTC.

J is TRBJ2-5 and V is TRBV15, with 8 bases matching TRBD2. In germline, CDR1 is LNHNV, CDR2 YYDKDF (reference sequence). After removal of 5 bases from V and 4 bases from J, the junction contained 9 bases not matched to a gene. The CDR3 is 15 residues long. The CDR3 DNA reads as TGTGCCACCAGCTGGGGGGCTAGCGGGTCAGAGACCCAGTACTTC. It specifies CATSWGASGSETQYF.

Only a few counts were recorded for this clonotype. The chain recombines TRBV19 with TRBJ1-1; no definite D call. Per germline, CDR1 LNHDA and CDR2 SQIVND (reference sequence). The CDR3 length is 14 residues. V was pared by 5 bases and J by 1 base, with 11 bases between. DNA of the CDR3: TGTGCCAGTAGTCCCCTGAAGGGGAACACTGAAGCTTTCTTT. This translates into CASSPLKGNTEAFF.

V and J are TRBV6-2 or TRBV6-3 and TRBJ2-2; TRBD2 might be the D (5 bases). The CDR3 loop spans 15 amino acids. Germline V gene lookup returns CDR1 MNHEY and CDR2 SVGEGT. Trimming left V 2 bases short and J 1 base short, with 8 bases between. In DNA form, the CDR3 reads TGTGCCAGCAGTTACCAGGCGGGGAACACCGGGGAGCTGTTTTTT. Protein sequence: CASSYQAGNTGELFF.

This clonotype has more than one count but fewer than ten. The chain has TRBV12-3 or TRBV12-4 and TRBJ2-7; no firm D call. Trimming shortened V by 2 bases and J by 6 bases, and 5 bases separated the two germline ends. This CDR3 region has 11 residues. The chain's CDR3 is CASSLSVEQYF. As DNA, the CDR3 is TGTGCCAGCAGTTTATCGGTCGAGCAGTACTTC.

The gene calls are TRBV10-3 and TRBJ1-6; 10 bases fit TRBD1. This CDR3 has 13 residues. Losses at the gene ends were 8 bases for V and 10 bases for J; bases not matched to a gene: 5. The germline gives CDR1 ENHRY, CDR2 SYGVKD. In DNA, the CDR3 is TGTGCCATCGTAGGGACAGGGGACTCACCCCTCCACTTT. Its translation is CAIVGTGDSPLHF.

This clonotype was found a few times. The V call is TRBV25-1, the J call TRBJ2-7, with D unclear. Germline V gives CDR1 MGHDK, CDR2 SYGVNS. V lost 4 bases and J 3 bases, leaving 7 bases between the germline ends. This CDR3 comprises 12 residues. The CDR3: CASSGPLYEQYF. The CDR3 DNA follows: TGTGCCAGCAGTGGCCCCCTCTACGAGCAGTACTTC.

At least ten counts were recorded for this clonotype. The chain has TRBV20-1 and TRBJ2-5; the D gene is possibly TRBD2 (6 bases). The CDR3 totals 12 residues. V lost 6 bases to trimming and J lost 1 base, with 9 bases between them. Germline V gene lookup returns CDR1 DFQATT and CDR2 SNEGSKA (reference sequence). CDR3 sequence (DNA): TGCAGTGCCCGGGGAGGCCAAGAGACCCAGTACTTC. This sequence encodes CSARGGQETQYF.

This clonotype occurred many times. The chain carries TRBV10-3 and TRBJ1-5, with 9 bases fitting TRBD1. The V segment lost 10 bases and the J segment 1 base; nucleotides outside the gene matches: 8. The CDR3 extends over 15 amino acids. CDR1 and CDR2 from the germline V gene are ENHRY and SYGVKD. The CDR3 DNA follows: TGTGCCACCGGACAGGGGAAGGGAAGCAATCAGCCCCAGCATTTT. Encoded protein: CATGQGKGSNQPQHF.

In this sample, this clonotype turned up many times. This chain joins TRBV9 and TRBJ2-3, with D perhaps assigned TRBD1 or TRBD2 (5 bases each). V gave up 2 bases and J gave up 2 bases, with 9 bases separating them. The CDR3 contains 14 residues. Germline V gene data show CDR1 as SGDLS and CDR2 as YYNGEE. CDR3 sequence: CASSVGATTDTQYF. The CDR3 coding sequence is TGTGCCAGCAGCGTCGGGGCCACCACAGATACGCAGTATTTT. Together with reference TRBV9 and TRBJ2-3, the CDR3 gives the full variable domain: DSGVTQTPKHLITATGQRVTLRCSPRSGDLSVYWYQQSLDQGLQFLIQYYNGEERAKGNILERFSAQQFPDLHSELNLSSLELGDSALYFCASSVGATTDTQYFGPGTRLTVL.

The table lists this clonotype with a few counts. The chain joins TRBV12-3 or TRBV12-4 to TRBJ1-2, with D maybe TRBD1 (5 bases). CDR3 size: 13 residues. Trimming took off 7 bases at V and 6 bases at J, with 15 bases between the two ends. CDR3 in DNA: TGTGCCAGCACCACAGGAGGGCTCGATGGCTACACCTTC. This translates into CASTTGGLDGYTF.

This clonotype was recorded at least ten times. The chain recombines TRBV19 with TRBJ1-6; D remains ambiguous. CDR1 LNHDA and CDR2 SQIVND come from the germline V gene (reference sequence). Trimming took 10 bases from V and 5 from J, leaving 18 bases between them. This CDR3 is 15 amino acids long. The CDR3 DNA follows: TGTGCCACCTCAGGCGGGAGACTGGATAATTCACCCCTCCACTTT. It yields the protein CATSGGRLDNSPLHF.

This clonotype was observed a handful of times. The CDR3 spells CAISGVEDQPQHF. CDR3 nucleotides: TGTGCCATCAGTGGGGTTGAAGATCAGCCCCAGCATTTT. V usage is TRBV10-3 and J usage is TRBJ1-5; unclear D gene. This CDR3 contains 13 residues. In germline, CDR1 is ENHRY, CDR2 SYGVKD. Trimming stripped 4 bases from V and 5 bases from J, with 9 bases between.

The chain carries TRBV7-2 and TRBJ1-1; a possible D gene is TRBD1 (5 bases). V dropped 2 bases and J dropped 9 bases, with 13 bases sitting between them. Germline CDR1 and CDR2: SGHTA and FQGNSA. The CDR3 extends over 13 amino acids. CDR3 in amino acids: CASSLKDSVQAFF. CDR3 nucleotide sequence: TGTGCCAGCAGCTTAAAAGACAGTGTTCAAGCTTTCTTT.

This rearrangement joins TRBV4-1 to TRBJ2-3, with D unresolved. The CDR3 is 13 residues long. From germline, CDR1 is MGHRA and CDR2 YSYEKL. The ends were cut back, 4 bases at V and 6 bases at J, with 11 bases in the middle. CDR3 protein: CASSLFLMDTQYF. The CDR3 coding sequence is TGCGCCAGCAGCCTTTTTTTGATGGATACGCAGTATTTT.